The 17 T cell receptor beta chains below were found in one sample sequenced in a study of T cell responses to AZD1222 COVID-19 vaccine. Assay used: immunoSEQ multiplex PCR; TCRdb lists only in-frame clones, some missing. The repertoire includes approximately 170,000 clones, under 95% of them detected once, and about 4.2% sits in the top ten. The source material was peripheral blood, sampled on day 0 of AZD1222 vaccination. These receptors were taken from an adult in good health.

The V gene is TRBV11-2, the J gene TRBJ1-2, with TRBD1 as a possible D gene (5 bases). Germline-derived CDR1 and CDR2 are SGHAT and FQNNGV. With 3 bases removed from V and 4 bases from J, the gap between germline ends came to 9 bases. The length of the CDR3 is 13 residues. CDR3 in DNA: TGTGCCAGCAGCTTTGGGACTGCCTATGGCTACACCTTC. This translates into CASSFGTAYGYTF.

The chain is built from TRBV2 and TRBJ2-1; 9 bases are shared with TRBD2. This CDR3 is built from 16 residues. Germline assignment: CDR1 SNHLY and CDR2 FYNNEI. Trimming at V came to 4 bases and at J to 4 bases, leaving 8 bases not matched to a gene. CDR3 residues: CASSGLAAKRYNEQFF. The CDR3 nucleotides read TGTGCCAGCAGTGGACTAGCGGCGAAGCGTTACAATGAGCAGTTCTTC.

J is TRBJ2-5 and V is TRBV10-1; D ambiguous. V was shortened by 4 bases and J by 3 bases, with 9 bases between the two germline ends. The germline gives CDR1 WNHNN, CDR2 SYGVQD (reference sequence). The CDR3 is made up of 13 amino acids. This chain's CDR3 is CASSATVEETQYF. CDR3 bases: TGCGCCAGCAGTGCCACAGTCGAAGAGACCCAGTACTTC.

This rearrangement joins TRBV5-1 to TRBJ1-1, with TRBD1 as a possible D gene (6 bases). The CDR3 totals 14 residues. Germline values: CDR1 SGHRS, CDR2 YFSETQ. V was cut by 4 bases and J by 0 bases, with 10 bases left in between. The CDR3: CASSPGHLNTEAFF. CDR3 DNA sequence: TGCGCCAGCAGCCCGGGACACTTGAACACTGAAGCTTTCTTT.

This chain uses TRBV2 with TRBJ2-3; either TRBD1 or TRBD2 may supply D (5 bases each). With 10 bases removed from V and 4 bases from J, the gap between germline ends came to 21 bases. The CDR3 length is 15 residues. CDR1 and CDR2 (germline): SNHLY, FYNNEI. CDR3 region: CATKVRGLEADTQYF. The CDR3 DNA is TGTGCCACCAAGGTGAGGGGCTTGGAGGCAGATACGCAGTATTTT.

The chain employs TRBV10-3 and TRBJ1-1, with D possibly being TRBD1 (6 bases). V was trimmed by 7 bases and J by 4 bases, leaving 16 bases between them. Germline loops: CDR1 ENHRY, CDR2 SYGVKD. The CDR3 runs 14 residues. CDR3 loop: CAITLTGSGTEAFF. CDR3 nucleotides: TGTGCCATCACCTTAACAGGGTCGGGCACTGAAGCTTTCTTT.

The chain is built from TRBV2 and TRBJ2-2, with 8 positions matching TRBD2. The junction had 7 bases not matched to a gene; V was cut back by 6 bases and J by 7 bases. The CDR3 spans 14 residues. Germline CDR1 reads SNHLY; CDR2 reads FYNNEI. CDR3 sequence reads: CASSSGSLSGELFF. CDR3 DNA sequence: TGTGCCAGCAGCAGCGGGAGCTTGAGCGGGGAGCTGTTTTTT. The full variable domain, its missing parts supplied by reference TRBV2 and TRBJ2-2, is EPEVTQTPSHQVTQMGQEVILRCVPISNHLYFYWYRQILGQKVEFLVSFYNNEISEKSEIFDDQFSVERPDGSNFTLKIRSTKLEDSAMYFCASSSGSLSGELFFGEGSRLTVL.

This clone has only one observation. The CDR3 nucleotides are TGTGCCAGCAGCCCGCACAGGGACACAGATACGCAGTATTTT. Residues: CASSPHRDTDTQYF. This sequence joins TRBV7-3 and TRBJ2-3, with D possibly being TRBD1 (6 bases). V lost 5 bases to trimming and J lost 2 bases, with 11 bases between them. Germline-derived CDR1 and CDR2 are SGHTA and FQGTGA. CDR3 length equals 14 residues. The whole variable domain, filled in from reference TRBV7-3 and TRBJ2-3, reads GAGVSQTPSNKVTEKGKYVELRCDPISGHTALYWYRQSLGQGPEFLIYFQGTGAADDSGLPNDRFFAVRPEGSVSTLKIQRTERGDSAVYLCASSPHRDTDTQYFGPGTRLTVL.

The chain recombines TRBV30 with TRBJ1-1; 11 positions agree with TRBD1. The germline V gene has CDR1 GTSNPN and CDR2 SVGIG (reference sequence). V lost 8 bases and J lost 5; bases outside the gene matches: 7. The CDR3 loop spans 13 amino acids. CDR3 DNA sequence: TGTGCCCGTAGGGGACAGGGGGAAACTGAAGCTTTCTTT. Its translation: CARRGQGETEAFF.

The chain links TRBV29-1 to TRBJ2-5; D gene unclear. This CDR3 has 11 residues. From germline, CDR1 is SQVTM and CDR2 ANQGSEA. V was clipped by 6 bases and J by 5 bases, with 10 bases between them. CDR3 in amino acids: CSVKGGETQYF. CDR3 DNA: TGCAGCGTGAAGGGCGGTGAGACCCAGTACTTC.

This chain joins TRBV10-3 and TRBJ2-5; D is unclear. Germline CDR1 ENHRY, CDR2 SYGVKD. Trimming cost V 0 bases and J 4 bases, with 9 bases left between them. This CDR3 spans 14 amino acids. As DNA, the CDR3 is TGTGCCATCAGTGAGTCGCGGACGAGAGAGACCCAGTACTTC. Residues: CAISESRTRETQYF.

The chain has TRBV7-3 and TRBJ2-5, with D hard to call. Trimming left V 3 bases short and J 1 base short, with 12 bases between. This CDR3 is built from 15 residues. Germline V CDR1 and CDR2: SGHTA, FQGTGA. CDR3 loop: CASSFGRRTQETQYF. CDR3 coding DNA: TGTGCCAGCAGCTTCGGGCGGAGAACCCAAGAGACCCAGTACTTC.

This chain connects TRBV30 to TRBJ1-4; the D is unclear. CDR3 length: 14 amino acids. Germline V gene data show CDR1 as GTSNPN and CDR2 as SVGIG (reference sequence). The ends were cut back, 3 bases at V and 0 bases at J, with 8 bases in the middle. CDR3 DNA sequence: TGTGCCTGGAGACGGCCGGCAACTAATGAAAAACTGTTTTTT. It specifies CAWRRPATNEKLFF.

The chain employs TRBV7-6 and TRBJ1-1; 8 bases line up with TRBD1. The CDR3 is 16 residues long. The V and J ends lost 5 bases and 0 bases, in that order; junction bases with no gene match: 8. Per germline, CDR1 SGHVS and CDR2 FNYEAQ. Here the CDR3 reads CASSPGQGGVNTEAFF. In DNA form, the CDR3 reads TGTGCCAGCAGCCCCGGACAGGGTGGGGTGAACACTGAAGCTTTCTTT.

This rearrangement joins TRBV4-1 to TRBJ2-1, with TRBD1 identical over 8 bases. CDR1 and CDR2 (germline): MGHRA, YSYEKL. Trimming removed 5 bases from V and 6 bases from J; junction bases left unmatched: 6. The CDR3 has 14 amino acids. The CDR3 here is CASSGQGQFNEQFF. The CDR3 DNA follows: TGCGCCAGCAGCGGACAGGGACAATTCAATGAGCAGTTCTTC.

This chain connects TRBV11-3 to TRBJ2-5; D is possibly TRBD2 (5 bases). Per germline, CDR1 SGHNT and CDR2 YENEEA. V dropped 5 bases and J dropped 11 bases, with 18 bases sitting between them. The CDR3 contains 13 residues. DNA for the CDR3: TGTGCCAGCAGCCGCCACCCAGACGGGAAACAGTACTTC. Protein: CASSRHPDGKQYF. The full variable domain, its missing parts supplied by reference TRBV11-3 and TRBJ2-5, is EAGVVQSPRYKIIEKKQPVAFWCNPISGHNTLYWYLQNLGQGPELLIRYENEEAVDDSQLPKDRFSAERLKGVDSTLKIQPAELGDSAVYLCASSRHPDGKQYFGPGTRLLVL.

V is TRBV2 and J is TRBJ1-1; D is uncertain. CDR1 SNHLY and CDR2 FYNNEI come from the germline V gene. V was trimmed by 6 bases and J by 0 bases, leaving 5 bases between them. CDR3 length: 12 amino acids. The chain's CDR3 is CASRLMNTEAFF. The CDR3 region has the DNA TGTGCCAGCAGGCTCATGAACACTGAAGCTTTCTTT. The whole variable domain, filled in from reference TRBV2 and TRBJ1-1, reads EPEVTQTPSHQVTQMGQEVILRCVPISNHLYFYWYRQILGQKVEFLVSFYNNEISEKSEIFDDQFSVERPDGSNFTLKIRSTKLEDSAMYFCASRLMNTEAFFGQGTRLTVV.